Listed below are T cell receptor beta chains from one sample, sequenced in a study of blood T cell repertoires in COVID-19. Generated by immunoSEQ multiplex PCR, the TCRdb table keeps only in-frame clones and is missing some. This table holds some 150,000 clones, approximately 80% found once. Material for sequencing was peripheral blood. The receptor source for this set is a man between 60 and 70 years old with acute or convalescent COVID-19. Each CDR3 is given with its conserved first and last residue. A D gene is named only where the DNA matches it firmly. The size field is filled for only some rows; it gives once, few, many or a size class.

V gene	clone size	J gene	D gene	CDR3 DNA	CDR3 protein
TRBV27	NA	TRBJ2-7	NA	TGTGCCAGCAGTTTCCTTAACAGGGACGAGCAGTACTTC	CASSFLNRDEQYF
TRBV5-1	NA	TRBJ2-3	NA	TGCGCCAGCAGCTTGGGCCAGGGCCCCGAGTATACGCAGTATTTT	CASSLGQGPEYTQYF
TRBV27	NA	TRBJ2-3	TRBD2	TGTGCCAGCAGACCTGGACTAGCGGGGGACTATACGCAGTATTTT	CASRPGLAGDYTQYF
TRBV7-6	NA	TRBJ2-6	NA	TGTGCCAGCAGCTTAGTTCCAGGGGTCAGAACTTCCTCTGGGGCCAACGTCCTGACTTTC	CASSLVPGVRTSSGANVLTF
TRBV5-1	few	TRBJ1-6	NA	TGCGCCAGCAGCCGCTCGGGAGGTAATTCACCCCTCCACTTT	CASSRSGGNSPLHF
TRBV4-2	NA	TRBJ2-1	NA	TGTGCCAGCAGCCAAGATCCTACGCAGCAGTTCTTC	CASSQDPTQQFF
TRBV4-3	NA	TRBJ2-7	NA	TGCGCCAGCAGCCCCGCCACTGGCTACGAGCAGTACTTC	CASSPATGYEQYF
TRBV5-1	NA	TRBJ2-5	TRBD2	TGCGCCAGCAGCTGGGAGTACCACAGCGGGAGGGCGGAGACCCAGTACTTC	CASSWEYHSGRAETQYF
TRBV20-1	once	TRBJ2-1	TRBD2	TGCAGTGCTAGTCCACTAGCGGGAGCAAACAATGAGCAGTTCTTC	CSASPLAGANNEQFF
TRBV7-2	NA	TRBJ2-7	NA	TGTGCCAGCAGCTCCCAGGTCTCCTACGAGCAGTACTTC	CASSSQVSYEQYF
TRBV6-1	NA	TRBJ1-2	TRBD1	TGTGCCAGCAGTGAAGGCAGGGGGTATGGCTACACCTTC	CASSEGRGYGYTF
TRBV29-1	NA	TRBJ2-7	NA	TGCAGCGTTGAAGATCGAGACGGAGTCTACGAGCAGTACTTC	CSVEDRDGVYEQYF
TRBV7-9	NA	TRBJ2-5	NA	TGTGCCAGCACAGACTTCGGGAACCAAGAGACCCAGTACTTC	CASTDFGNQETQYF
TRBV28	once	TRBJ1-5	NA	TGTGCCAGCAGTTTTCGCCTTGGACAGTTACTGACCCAGCATTTT	CASSFRLGQLLTQHF
TRBV19	NA	TRBJ2-5	NA	TGTGCCCGCTACTGGGAGTTGGGAGAGACCCAGTACTTC	CARYWELGETQYF
TRBV12-3/TRBV12-4	NA	TRBJ2-7	TRBD1	TGTGCCAGCAGACGGACAGGGCTATACGAGCAGTACTTC	CASRRTGLYEQYF
TRBV28	NA	TRBJ2-1	NA	TGTGCCAGCAGTAGACCCCGGAGGGTTAATGAGCAGTTCTTC	CASSRPRRVNEQFF
TRBV2	NA	TRBJ1-1	TRBD1	TGTGCCAGCAGGGGGACAGGGGAGACTGAAGCTTTCTTT	CASRGTGETEAFF
TRBV7-2	NA	TRBJ2-7	NA	TGTGCCAGCAGCTTAGGGACCGGGAGCTCCTACGAGCAGTACTTC	CASSLGTGSSYEQYF
TRBV30	NA	TRBJ1-5	NA	TGTGCCTGGAGCTGGCTGGGCAATCAGCCCCAGCATTTT	CAWSWLGNQPQHF
TRBV4-2	NA	TRBJ2-3	TRBD1	TGTGCCAGCAGCCAAGATTCTCGGGACAGGGGTAGCACAGATACGCAGTATTTT	CASSQDSRDRGSTDTQYF
TRBV3-1/TRBV3-2	NA	TRBJ2-5	NA	TGTGCCAGCAGCCAATCCGCGCTAGTCCAAGAGACCCAGTACTTC	CASSQSALVQETQYF
TRBV29-1	NA	TRBJ2-3	TRBD1	TGCAGCGCCCTACCATCAAGGACAGGACGGCTACCAGATACGCAGTATTTT	CSALPSRTGRLPDTQYF
TRBV2	NA	TRBJ2-7	NA	TGTGCCAGCAGTGATCAGGTCGCCTCCTACGAGCAGTACTTC	CASSDQVASYEQYF
TRBV19	NA	TRBJ2-2	TRBD2	TGTGCCAGTAGATCCGGGGGGGCGAACACCGGGGAGCTGTTTTTT	CASRSGGANTGELFF
TRBV2	few	TRBJ2-5	NA	TGTGCCAGCAGTGAAGGAATAACTCAAGAGACCCAGTACTTC	CASSEGITQETQYF
TRBV5-5	few	TRBJ2-7	TRBD2	TGTGCCAGCAGCTTGAGGACTAGCGCGGGAGAGCAGTACTTC	CASSLRTSAGEQYF
TRBV6-5	NA	TRBJ1-2	TRBD1	TGTGCCAGCAGAAGACAGGGCTCAGACATCTATGGCTACACCTTC	CASRRQGSDIYGYTF
TRBV19	NA	TRBJ1-5	NA	TGTGCCAGTACCGTAACCAGGGATCAGCCCCAGCATTTT	CASTVTRDQPQHF
TRBV6-6	NA	TRBJ2-7	TRBD2	TGTGCCAGCAGTCTACTAGCGGTAACCTACGAGCAGTACTTC	CASSLLAVTYEQYF
TRBV2	NA	TRBJ2-1	TRBD2	TGTGCCAGCAGTGGGACTAGCGGGGGCCGAGAGGGTGGGTTCTTC	CASSGTSGGREGGFF
TRBV2	NA	TRBJ1-5	NA	TGTGCCAGCAGTATAGCTGGCAATCAGCCCCAGCATTTT	CASSIAGNQPQHF
TRBV7-2	once	TRBJ2-5	NA	TGTGCCAGCAGCTTTAGGCAGGGTGGTAGGGAGACCCAGTACTTC	CASSFRQGGRETQYF
TRBV28	few	TRBJ1-4	NA	TGTGCCAGCAATACAGGGCTGGGGGATGAAAAACTGTTTTTT	CASNTGLGDEKLFF
TRBV3-1/TRBV3-2	NA	TRBJ1-2	NA	TGTGCCAGCAGCCATGGGCAGTCTTATAACTATGGCTACACCTTC	CASSHGQSYNYGYTF